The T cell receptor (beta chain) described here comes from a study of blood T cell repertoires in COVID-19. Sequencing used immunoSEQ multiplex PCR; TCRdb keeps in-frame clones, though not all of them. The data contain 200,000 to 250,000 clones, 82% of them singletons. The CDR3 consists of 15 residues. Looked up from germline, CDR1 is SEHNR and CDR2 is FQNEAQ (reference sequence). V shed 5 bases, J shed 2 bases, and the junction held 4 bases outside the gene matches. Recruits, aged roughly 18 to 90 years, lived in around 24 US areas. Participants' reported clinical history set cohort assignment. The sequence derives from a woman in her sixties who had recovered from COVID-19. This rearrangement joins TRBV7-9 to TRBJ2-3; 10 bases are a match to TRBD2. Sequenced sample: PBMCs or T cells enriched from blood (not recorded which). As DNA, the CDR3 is TGTGCCAGCAGCAAACTAGCGGGGTACACAGATACGCAGTATTTT. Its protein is CASSKLAGYTDTQYF.